These 22 T cell receptor beta chains originate from one sample sequenced in a study of response to subunit inactivated influenza vaccine listed by TCRdb under 2018. Receptor libraries were prepared by RT-PCR. Sequencing took place on an Illumina HiSeq 2500. TCRdb redid the processing of the public reads, applying fastp at Q25 and MiXCR, and retained in-frame beta chains. When rows share a CDR3 protein, they turn into one entry using the most common DNA and genes. The sample includes about 500,000 distinct CDR3 sequences, with approximately 16% observed a single time. The ten largest clonotypes hold 2.5% to 3.5% of the sample. The source was CD4+ T cells sorted from PBMCs, collected less than 30 months after vaccination. The origin of the receptors is a man in his fifties or sixties who received an inactivated influenza vaccine. Donor details come from another sample of the same person, matched by shared clones.

This clonotype was picked up many times. The chain joins TRBV7-2 to TRBJ2-3; a possible D gene is TRBD1 (5 bases). In germline, CDR1 is SGHTA, CDR2 FQGNSA. CDR3 length equals 15 residues. Trimming shortened V by 3 bases and J by 3 bases, and 13 bases separated the two germline ends. This CDR3 is CASSLQGLETDTQYF. CDR3 DNA sequence: TGTGCCAGCAGCTTGCAGGGTTTGGAAACAGATACGCAGTATTTT.

The chain carries TRBV20-1 and TRBJ1-2; 7 bases align to TRBD1. Looked up from germline, CDR1 is DFQATT and CDR2 is SNEGSKA (reference sequence). This CDR3 is 13 amino acids long. Unmatched junction bases numbered 2, after V lost 0 bases and J lost 4 bases. This CDR3 reads CSARDWTGYGYTF. The CDR3, as DNA: TGCAGTGCTAGAGATTGGACAGGCTATGGCTACACCTTC.

This clonotype was seen a few times. V gene TRBV6-1 combines with J gene TRBJ2-7; D gene ambiguous. Looked up from germline, CDR1 is MNHNS and CDR2 is SASEGT. V was clipped by 6 bases and J by 3 bases, with 18 bases between them. The CDR3 extends over 15 amino acids. The CDR3 coding sequence is TGTGCCAGCAGGCTAACGGACCAATCCTTCTACGAGCAGTACTTC. This gives the protein CASRLTDQSFYEQYF.

This clonotype has ten or more counts. The gene calls are TRBV5-1 and TRBJ2-2; 8 bases map to TRBD2. The CDR3 covers 17 residues. The germline gives CDR1 SGHRS, CDR2 YFSETQ. Trimming cost V 0 bases and J 3 bases; bases outside gene matches: 7. The CDR3 coding sequence is TGCGCCAGCAGCTTGGTAGTAGCGGGATTTGACACCGGGGAGCTGTTTTTT. This codes for CASSLVVAGFDTGELFF.

This clonotype has more than one count but fewer than ten. The rearrangement uses TRBV9 and TRBJ2-1, with 9 bases fitting TRBD2. V lost 0 bases, J lost 4 bases, and 11 bases stayed unmatched. CDR1 and CDR2 from the germline V gene are SGDLS and YYNGEE. This CDR3 region has 18 residues. The CDR3 DNA reads as TGTGCCAGCAGCGTAGAGGCTAGCGGGACGGTCTCTTACAATGAGCAGTTCTTC. Translation: CASSVEASGTVSYNEQFF.

The chain combines TRBV6-1 with TRBJ2-3; no firm D call. Trimming cost V 3 bases and J 2 bases, with 12 bases left between them. The CDR3 sequence is 15 residues long. The germline V gene encodes CDR1 MNHNS and CDR2 SASEGT. The CDR3 sequence: CASSDILTLTDTQYF. CDR3 nucleotides: TGTGCCAGCAGTGATATACTGACTCTCACAGATACGCAGTATTTT.

This clonotype was recorded at least ten times. The rearrangement links TRBV4-3 to TRBJ2-2; 10 bases are a match to TRBD2. V shed 0 bases and J 5 bases; nucleotides not matched to a gene: 15. From germline, CDR1 is LGHNA and CDR2 YSLEER. The CDR3 consists of 20 residues. DNA of the CDR3: TGCGCCAGCAGCCAAGATCCCGGAGGACTAGCGGCCTCGAGTACCGGGGAGCTGTTTTTT. This codes for CASSQDPGGLAASSTGELFF.

V is TRBV7-1 and J is TRBJ2-2; 16 positions agree with TRBD2. TRBV7-1 qualifies as an ORF whose function is uncertain. V lost 2 bases and J lost 3; bases outside the gene matches: 18. The length of the CDR3 is 23 residues. The CDR3 coding sequence is TGTGCCAGCAGCTCACAACCGACTACCCCGGGACTAGCGGGGGGGCATGACACCGGGGAGCTGTTTTTT. Residues: CASSSQPTTPGLAGGHDTGELFF.

The CDR3 loop is CASTVPALDTQYF. The CDR3 DNA sequence: TGTGCCAGCACCGTCCCCGCGTTAGATACGCAGTATTTT. The chain employs TRBV7-2 and TRBJ2-3; D not resolved. The germline V and J ends were trimmed by 7 bases and 5 bases, with 13 bases remaining between them. The germline V gene encodes CDR1 SGHTA and CDR2 FQGNSA. The CDR3 is 13 amino acids.

This clonotype was counted between two and nine times. One junction end does not reproduce the germline sequence, and a read error may be involved. The rearrangement links TRBV6-2 or TRBV6-3 to TRBJ2-2; D unclear. The CDR3 contains 14 residues. Germline V gene data show CDR1 as MNHEY and CDR2 as SVGEGT. CDR3 nucleotides: TGTGCCAGCACCAATACGGTGAACGCCGGGGAGCTGTTTTTT. Translating it yields CASTNTVNAGELFF.

V and J are TRBV27 and TRBJ2-1; TRBD2 matches 10 bases. V shed 3 bases, J shed 4 bases, and the junction held 9 bases outside the gene matches. The CDR3 length is 17 residues. Germline V lookup: CDR1 MNHEY, CDR2 SMNVEV (reference sequence). The CDR3 DNA is TGTGCCAGCAGTTTCCTAGCGGGAGAGGGAGGATACAATGAGCAGTTCTTC. Translation: CASSFLAGEGGYNEQFF.

J is TRBJ2-3 and V is TRBV6-2 or TRBV6-3; D is perhaps TRBD2 (7 bases). Germline V gene sequence: CDR1 MNHEY, CDR2 SVGEGT. The CDR3 totals 14 residues. Trimming removed 10 bases at V and 5 bases at J, with 19 bases between. CDR3 nucleotide sequence: TGTGCCACCTTCGGGGGCCGCGGGGGAGATACGCAGTATTTT. It codes for CATFGGRGGDTQYF.

The rearrangement uses TRBV29-1 and TRBJ1-1; maybe TRBD1 (6 bases). The V end lost 4 bases, the J end lost 1 base, and 7 bases lay between the germline ends. Germline CDR1 reads SQVTM; CDR2 reads ANQGSEA. The CDR3 runs 12 residues. The CDR3 loop reads CSVVQGNTEAFF. CDR3 nucleotides: TGCAGCGTTGTACAGGGGAACACTGAAGCTTTCTTT.

Ten or more counts support this clonotype. J is TRBJ1-1 and V is TRBV19; 8 bases line up with TRBD1. J was trimmed by 7 bases and V by 2 bases; bases with no gene match: 3. Looked up from germline, CDR1 is LNHDA and CDR2 is SQIVND (reference sequence). The CDR3 totals 13 residues. CDR3 sequence reads: CASSIQGAGEAFF. Written as DNA, the CDR3 is TGTGCCAGTAGTATACAGGGGGCAGGTGAAGCTTTCTTT.

The V gene is TRBV24-1, the J gene TRBJ2-7; TRBD1 matches at 10 bases. V lost 5 bases to trimming and J lost 2 bases; unmatched junction nucleotides: 8. The germline gives CDR1 KGHDR, CDR2 SFDVKD. CDR3 size: 16 residues. CDR3 DNA sequence: TGTGCCACCAGTGCCACTGGACAGGGGGTCACCTACGAGCAGTACTTC. It yields the protein CATSATGQGVTYEQYF.

This clonotype has only a few counts. The V and J genes are TRBV5-5 and TRBJ1-1; TRBD1 might be the D (5 bases). Germline assignment: CDR1 SGHKS and CDR2 YYEKEE (reference sequence). Trimming pared 4 bases from V and 3 bases from J, leaving 7 bases between. This CDR3 comprises 12 residues. CDR3 amino acids: CASSGGYTEAFF. In DNA form, the CDR3 reads TGTGCCAGCAGCGGGGGGTACACTGAAGCTTTCTTT.

This clonotype was found a few times. The CDR3 protein is CASSQSGNYNEQFF. In nucleotides, the CDR3 is TGTGCCAGCAGTCAAAGCGGGAATTACAATGAGCAGTTCTTC. The rearrangement joins TRBV6-1 to TRBJ2-1; 7 nucleotides agree with TRBD2. Trimming at V came to 5 bases and at J to 4 bases, leaving 5 bases not matched to a gene. Germline CDR1 and CDR2: MNHNS and SASEGT. This CDR3 contains 14 residues.

This chain connects TRBV7-9 to TRBJ2-7; possible D gene TRBD1, 5 bases. The CDR3 extends over 14 amino acids. Germline lookup yields CDR1 SEHNR and CDR2 FQNEAQ (reference sequence). The V end lost 4 bases, the J end lost 3 bases, and 13 bases lay between the germline ends. The CDR3 DNA sequence: TGTGCCAGCAGCTCCGATGGGCAGGGCTACGAGCAGTACTTC. Translated, it gives CASSSDGQGYEQYF.

The CDR3 sequence is CASSLSTVPSGNTIYF. The CDR3 nucleotides read TGTGCCAGCAGCCTTTCGACAGTCCCCTCTGGAAACACCATATATTTT. The rearrangement joins TRBV14 to TRBJ1-3; D might be TRBD1 (5 bases). The CDR3 has 16 residues. Germline V CDR1 and CDR2: SGHDN, FVKESK. Trimming left V 4 bases short and J 0 bases short, with 13 bases between.

The rearrangement uses TRBV7-9 and TRBJ1-6; TRBD1 is a possible D gene (6 bases). The CDR3 spans 15 residues. V was pared by 2 bases and J by 9 bases, with 14 bases between. Germline V CDR1 and CDR2: SEHNR, FQNEAQ (reference sequence). CDR3: CASSLTGGKPSPLHF. The CDR3 DNA reads TGTGCCAGCAGCTTAACCGGGGGCAAACCTTCACCCCTCCACTTT.

Many counts were recorded for this clonotype. The CDR3 nucleotides are TGTGCCAGCAGCCTCTTTGAGACCCAGTACTTC. Translation: CASSLFETQYF. The J gene is TRBJ2-5, the V gene TRBV7-2; D gene uncertain. The germline CDR1 and CDR2 sequences are SGHTA and FQGNSA. The CDR3 sequence is 11 residues long. V gave up 5 bases and J gave up 5 bases, with 6 bases separating them.

V is TRBV20-1 and J is TRBJ2-5; D not certain. The CDR3 is 12 residues long. Trimming removed 1 base from V and 5 bases from J, with 8 bases in between. CDR1 and CDR2 from the germline V gene are DFQATT and SNEGSKA (reference sequence). The CDR3, as DNA: TGCAGTGCTAGAGGGTTGGGGGAGACCCAGTACTTC. This gives the protein CSARGLGETQYF.